One T cell receptor (beta chain) is described in this entry. This record belongs to a study of tumor-infiltrating lymphocytes in localized non-small cell lung cancer. Libraries were prepared by immunoSEQ multiplex PCR; TCRdb keeps only in-frame clonotypes and omits some of them. The sample has about 13,000 clones; more than 65% are singletons. CDR3 length: 13 amino acids. The germline CDR1 and CDR2 sequences are SGHVS and FQNEAQ. The germline V and J ends were trimmed by 2 bases and 6 bases, with 10 bases remaining between them. This rearrangement joins TRBV7-8 to TRBJ1-2; D possibly corresponds to TRBD1 (6 bases). Sequencing input: lung tumor tissue. This TCR came from a human donor with non-small cell lung cancer. Written as DNA, the CDR3 is TGTGCCAGCAGCTTAAGCACAGGGAATGGCTACACCTTC. This encodes CASSLSTGNGYTF.